One and the same sample provided the 19 T cell receptor beta chains below, sequenced in a study of prognosis after radiotherapy for stage I lung cancer. CDR3 of TCR beta was amplified from genomic DNA via a two-round multiplex PCR. The first round of PCR was done with primers that matched each TRBV and TRBJ gene. In TCRdb, the multiplex PCR reads were re-called with MiXCR into one record per CDR3 protein. The data contain 15,000 to 20,000 distinct CDR3 sequences, roughly 30% of them singletons. The input for sequencing was PBMCs, taken before or after stereotactic body radiation therapy (not recorded which). These receptors were obtained from a donor over 45 with non-small cell lung cancer.

This clonotype occurred many times. The chain employs TRBV2 and TRBJ2-7; D possibly corresponds to TRBD2 (5 bases). The germline gives CDR1 SNHLY, CDR2 FYNNEI. V lost 0 bases, J lost 0 bases, and 12 bases lay in between. The CDR3 contains 16 residues. CDR3: CASSEASGINSYEQYF. CDR3 bases: TGTGCCAGCAGTGAAGCGTCCGGGATTAACTCCTACGAGCAGTACTTC.

This clonotype showed up many times. A read error may be the cause here, since a much bigger clone is one base away. The chain employs TRBV5-1 and TRBJ2-2, with TRBD2 matching over 8 bases. The CDR3 length is 16 residues. The germline V gene encodes CDR1 SGHRS and CDR2 YFSETQ. CDR3 in DNA: TGCGCCGGCAGCCAACAGGGACTAGGAAACACCGGGGAGCTGTTTTTT. Amino acid sequence: CAGSQQGLGNTGELFF.

J is TRBJ2-1 and V is TRBV4-2; D remains ambiguous. CDR1 and CDR2 (germline): LGHNA, YNFKEQ. Deletions cut 5 bases from V and 0 bases from J, with 14 bases between. The CDR3 extends over 16 amino acids. The CDR3 DNA reads as TGTGCCAGCAGCGCGAGCAGAAGCAACTCCTACAATGAGCAGTTCTTC. Amino acids: CASSASRSNSYNEQFF.

The chain uses TRBV6-2 or TRBV6-3 and TRBJ2-5; 8 nucleotides match TRBD1. CDR3 length equals 16 residues. Germline trimming cut 3 bases from V and 5 bases from J; bases unmatched to any gene: 11. Germline CDR1 reads MNHEY; CDR2 reads SVGEGT. CDR3 sequence: CASSYAPGQGDETQYF. In nucleotides, the CDR3 is TGTGCCAGCAGTTATGCTCCAGGACAGGGAGATGAGACCCAGTACTTC.

On this clonotype itself: A much bigger clone sits one base away, suggesting this may be a read error. J is TRBJ2-5 and V is TRBV6-2 or TRBV6-3; D remains unclear. Germline V gives CDR1 MNHEY, CDR2 SVGEGT. This CDR3 contains 13 residues. The CDR3 region is CASSYMFQENQYF. The CDR3 DNA sequence: TGTGCCAGCAGTTATATGTTCCAAGAGAACCAGTACTTC.

The count of this clonotype is one. This may stem from a read error, because a much larger clone lies one nucleotide away. The chain combines TRBV6-1 with TRBJ1-1; possible D gene TRBD1, 6 bases. The CDR3 totals 12 residues. Germline values: CDR1 MNHNS, CDR2 SASEGT. The CDR3 spells CAGRGHDTEAFF. CDR3 coding DNA: TGTGCCGGCAGGGGACATGACACTGAAGCTTTCTTT.

The chain couples TRBV2 to TRBJ2-1; 7 nucleotides line up with TRBD1. CDR3 size: 16 residues. The germline V gene encodes CDR1 SNHLY and CDR2 FYNNEI. CDR3 protein: CASELKGAGPYNEQFF. In DNA, the CDR3 is TGTGCTAGCGAGCTCAAGGGGGCCGGACCCTACAATGAGCAGTTCTTC. The full variable domain, its missing parts supplied by reference TRBV2 and TRBJ2-1, is EPEVTQTPSHQVTQMGQEVILRCVPISNHLYFYWYRQILGQKVEFLVSFYNNEISEKSEIFDDQFSVERPDGSNFTLKIRSTKLEDSAMYFCASELKGAGPYNEQFFGPGTRLTVL.

At least ten counts were recorded for this clonotype. The chain has TRBV7-2 and TRBJ2-1; no clear D gene. The CDR3 is 14 residues long. Germline V gives CDR1 SGHTA, CDR2 FQGNSA. Trimming removed 1 base at V and 6 bases at J, with 10 bases between. CDR3 coding DNA: TGTGCCAGCAGCTTAGGTCGGACCCCCAATGAGCAGTTCTTC. Residues: CASSLGRTPNEQFF.

This clonotype has just a few counts. A read error is possible here, since a much larger clone lies one base away. This sequence joins TRBV6-2 or TRBV6-3 and TRBJ1-5; D may be TRBD1 (6 bases). V dropped 7 bases and J dropped 3 bases, with 16 bases sitting between them. Germline V gene lookup returns CDR1 MNHEY and CDR2 SVGEGT. The CDR3 spans 15 residues. Here the CDR3 reads CASTPGHQPNQPQHF. In DNA, the CDR3 is TGTGCCAGCACACCGGGACACCAACCCAATCAGCCCCAGCATTTT.

This clonotype was observed a single time. The gene calls are TRBV20-1 and TRBJ2-2; D unresolved. Looked up from germline, CDR1 is DFQATT and CDR2 is SNEGSKA (reference sequence). Trimming stripped 4 bases from V and 6 bases from J, with 12 bases between. This CDR3 region has 13 residues. The CDR3 region is CSANEVGAGELFF. The CDR3 nucleotides are TGCAGTGCTAATGAGGTCGGCGCCGGGGAGCTGTTTTTT.

This clonotype came up many times. The V call is TRBV6-1, the J call TRBJ1-1; no firm D call. V lost 4 bases and J 4 bases, leaving 13 bases between the germline ends. CDR1 is MNHNS, CDR2 SASEGT, per germline. This CDR3 is built from 14 residues. CDR3 amino acids: CASSALGVGTEAFF. DNA of the CDR3: TGTGCCAGCAGTGCCCTTGGGGTGGGCACTGAAGCTTTCTTT.

This clonotype was counted many times. The chain joins TRBV5-1 to TRBJ2-7; 8 nucleotides align to TRBD1. There are 14 residues in the CDR3. Per the germline V gene, CDR1 is SGHRS and CDR2 is YFSETQ. The V gene end was trimmed by 4 bases and the J gene end by 2 bases; junction bases not matched to a gene: 5. CDR3 DNA sequence: TGCGCCAGCAGCGAAGGACAGGGTACCTACGAGCAGTACTTC. Amino acids: CASSEGQGTYEQYF.

This clonotype showed up many times. The gene calls are TRBV3-1 and TRBJ1-1, with D maybe TRBD1 (5 bases). V dropped 6 bases and J dropped 11 bases, with 19 bases sitting between them. From germline, CDR1 is LGHDT and CDR2 YNNKEL (reference sequence). The CDR3 consists of 13 residues. CDR3 in DNA: TGTGCCAGCAGTCCAAGGAGGGACCTTAATGCTTTCTTT. Protein: CASSPRRDLNAFF.

This clonotype showed up many times. The V gene is TRBV15, the J gene TRBJ1-4, with unresolved D. V was clipped by 2 bases and J by 5 bases, with 6 bases between them. Germline lookup yields CDR1 LNHNV and CDR2 YYDKDF (reference sequence). This CDR3 spans 13 amino acids. Here the CDR3 DNA reads TGTGCCACCAGCAGACATGGAAATGAAAAACTGTTTTTT. It is translated as CATSRHGNEKLFF.

At least ten counts were recorded for this clonotype. The chain couples TRBV20-1 to TRBJ2-1, with 8 bases identical to TRBD2. Germline V CDR1 and CDR2: DFQATT, SNEGSKA (reference sequence). The CDR3 spans 16 residues. Losses at the gene ends were 3 bases for V and 6 bases for J; bases not matched to a gene: 13. The CDR3 bases are TGCAGTGCTAGGGGGGTTAGCGGGATTTCGAGCAATGAGCAGTTCTTC. It is translated as CSARGVSGISSNEQFF.

This clonotype is judged medium-sized. V gene TRBV20-1 combines with J gene TRBJ2-2; 7 nucleotides align to TRBD1. Germline values: CDR1 DFQATT, CDR2 SNEGSKA (reference sequence). Losses at the gene ends were 2 bases for V and 1 base for J; bases not matched to a gene: 1. There are 14 residues in the CDR3. This CDR3 reads CSARRQGNTGELFF. Here the CDR3 DNA reads TGCAGTGCTAGAAGACAGGGGAACACCGGGGAGCTGTTTTTT.

As concerns this clonotype: This sequence is one base from a far larger clone and is likely a read error. This chain uses TRBV6-1 with TRBJ2-5; maybe TRBD2 (6 bases). The better agreement between TRBJ2-1 and the DNA end casts doubt on the J call. The CDR3 loop spans 15 amino acids. Germline V gene lookup returns CDR1 MNHNS and CDR2 SASEGT. In DNA, the CDR3 is TGTGCCAGCAGTGAGGCTAGCGTGAGAGTCGATGAGCAGTTCTTC. Its protein product is CASSEASVRVDEQFF.

This clonotype appeared a single time. The chain carries TRBV7-9 and TRBJ2-7, with D possibly being TRBD2 (5 bases). This CDR3 is built from 14 residues. Trimming cost V 5 bases and J 6 bases, with 17 bases left between them. Germline CDR1 SEHNR, CDR2 FQNEAQ (reference sequence). The CDR3 loop reads CASSRTDGIGEQYF. The CDR3 region has the DNA TGTGCCAGCAGCCGAACAGACGGGATCGGCGAGCAGTACTTC.

The table lists this clonotype with many counts. J is TRBJ1-5 and V is TRBV7-2; unclear D gene. This CDR3 has 13 residues. Per the germline V gene, CDR1 is SGHTA and CDR2 is FQGNSA. V lost 0 bases to trimming and J lost 3 bases, with 3 bases between them. The CDR3 loop is CASSLADNQPQHF. The CDR3 coding sequence is TGTGCCAGCAGCTTAGCGGACAATCAGCCCCAGCATTTT.